This T cell receptor beta chain was captured by sequencing in a study of T-cell memory formation after mild COVID-19. TCRdb re-called the 5' RACE reads with MiXCR, one entry per CDR3 protein. The table includes about 470,000 distinct CDR3 sequences, approximately 25% detected once. Trimming left V 5 bases short and J 5 bases short, with 19 bases between. This CDR3 contains 16 residues. The chain links TRBV12-3 or TRBV12-4 to TRBJ2-1, with D possibly TRBD1 on 7 matching bases. The sequencing sample was made of PBMCs or a T cell subset sorted from them (not recorded which). The clonotype comes from an adult woman who had mild COVID-19 (a few samples of this study predate the infection). Cell type and time point are not known. The CDR3 region has the DNA TGTGCCAGCAGTATAACAGGGGTAGGGGGGCACAATGAGCAGTTCTTC. Translating it yields CASSITGVGGHNEQFF.